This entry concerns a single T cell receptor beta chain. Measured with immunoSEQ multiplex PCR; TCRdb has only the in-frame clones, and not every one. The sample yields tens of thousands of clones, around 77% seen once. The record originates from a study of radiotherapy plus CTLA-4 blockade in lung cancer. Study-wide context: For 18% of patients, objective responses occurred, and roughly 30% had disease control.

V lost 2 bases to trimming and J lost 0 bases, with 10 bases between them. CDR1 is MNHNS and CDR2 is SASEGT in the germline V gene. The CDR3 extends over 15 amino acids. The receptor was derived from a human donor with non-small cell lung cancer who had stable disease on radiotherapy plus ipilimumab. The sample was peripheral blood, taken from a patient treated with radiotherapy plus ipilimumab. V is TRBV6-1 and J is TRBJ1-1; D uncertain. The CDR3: CASSERVGMNTEAFF. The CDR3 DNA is TGTGCCAGCAGTGAAAGGGTTGGCATGAACACTGAAGCTTTCTTT.